Listed below are T cell receptor beta chains from one sample, sequenced in a study of blood T cell repertoires in COVID-19. The method was immunoSEQ multiplex PCR; TCRdb's version includes in-frame clones alone and lacks a portion of them. The sample consists of 1,200 to 1,500 clones, less than 95% of them appearing once. The sequenced material came from peripheral blood. The receptors derive from a human donor in a cohort sampled during active COVID-19. The CDR3 runs from the conserved cysteine through the conserved F or W. A D gene is named only where the DNA matches it firmly. Size tells how often a clone was seen (once, few, many) or the class of an expanded clone, and some rows leave it out.

NA,TRBV5-8,TRBJ1-6,TRBD1,CASSHTGGNSPLHF,TGTGCCAGCAGCCATACAGGGGGGAATTCACCCCTCCACTTT
NA,TRBV11-2,TRBJ2-2,TRBD2,CASSFTTSGSTGELFF,TGTGCCAGCAGCTTTACGACTAGCGGGAGCACCGGGGAGCTGTTTTTT
NA,TRBV2,TRBJ1-1,NA,CASSGSGGEAFF,TGTGCCAGCAGTGGGTCGGGGGGTGAAGCTTTCTTT
NA,TRBV21-1,TRBJ2-2,NA,CATLAGTAGELFF,TGTGCCACCCTGGCCGGGACAGCCGGGGAGCTGTTTTTT
NA,TRBV28,TRBJ2-7,TRBD2,CASTETGTSASYEQYF,TGTGCCAGCACCGAAACCGGGACTAGCGCTTCCTACGAGCAGTACTTC
few,TRBV7-3,TRBJ2-2,TRBD2,CASRLARNTGELFF,TGTGCCAGCCGACTAGCGAGGAACACCGGGGAGCTGTTTTTT
NA,TRBV28,TRBJ2-3,TRBD1,CASSNRGPTDTQYF,TGTGCCAGCAGTAACAGGGGGCCCACAGATACGCAGTATTTT
NA,TRBV11-2,TRBJ2-1,TRBD2,CASSGQRGEAQFF,TGTGCCAGCAGCGGTCAGCGGGGGGAAGCCCAGTTCTTC
NA,TRBV5-1,TRBJ1-5,TRBD1,CASSGDSGQPQHF,TGCGCCAGCAGCGGGGACAGCGGACAGCCCCAGCATTTT
NA,TRBV2,TRBJ2-3,NA,CASSELVGGAYTQYF,TGTGCCAGCAGTGAACTTGTTGGGGGGGCGTATACGCAGTATTTT
once,TRBV2,TRBJ2-5,TRBD1,CASRAWTGFQETQYF,TGTGCCAGCAGGGCATGGACAGGCTTCCAAGAGACCCAGTACTTC
NA,TRBV6-5,TRBJ1-1,TRBD1,CASSSSGQGSTEAFF,TGTGCCAGCAGTTCGTCGGGACAGGGAAGCACTGAAGCTTTCTTT
NA,TRBV9,TRBJ2-3,TRBD2,CASSATSGSSDTQYF,TGTGCCAGCAGCGCGACTAGCGGGAGCTCAGATACGCAGTATTTT
NA,TRBV20-1,TRBJ1-2,TRBD1,CSASLRDRGYGYTF,TGCAGTGCTAGTCTCCGAGACAGGGGCTATGGCTACACCTTC
NA,TRBV6-5,TRBJ1-5,NA,CASRPTVHSNQPQHF,TGTGCCAGTCGGCCGACAGTCCATAGCAATCAGCCCCAGCATTTT
NA,TRBV6-5,TRBJ2-7,NA,CASSYLGRGYEQYF,TGTGCCAGCAGTTACTTGGGCAGGGGATACGAGCAGTACTTC
once,TRBV28,TRBJ2-7,NA,CASSLSAGSLEKQYF,TGTGCCAGCAGTTTATCGGCGGGATCCCTTGAAAAGCAGTACTTC
NA,TRBV5-1,TRBJ2-1,TRBD2,CASSLEPRAGSSYNEQFF,TGCGCCAGCAGCTTGGAACCCCGAGCGGGGAGCTCCTACAATGAGCAGTTCTTC
NA,TRBV3-1/TRBV3-2,TRBJ2-3,NA,CASSPTGADTDTQYF,TGTGCCAGCAGCCCTACGGGAGCTGATACAGATACGCAGTATTTT
NA,TRBV15,TRBJ1-5,NA,CATSRSGGNQPQHF,TGTGCCACCAGCAGAAGCGGTGGCAATCAGCCCCAGCATTTT
once,TRBV7-9,TRBJ2-1,NA,CASSPLVGGPYNEQFF,TGTGCCAGCAGCCCCCTAGTCGGGGGACCCTACAATGAGCAGTTCTTC
NA,TRBV4-2,TRBJ2-7,TRBD2,CASSQDLASGSFGEQYF,TGTGCCAGCAGCCAAGATCTTGCTAGCGGCTCTTTTGGTGAGCAGTACTTC
NA,TRBV5-1,TRBJ2-2,TRBD2,CASSLTSGSNTGELFF,TGCGCCAGCAGCTTGACTAGCGGATCGAACACCGGGGAGCTGTTTTTT
once,TRBV18,TRBJ2-3,NA,CASSLGTPPDTQYF,TGTGCCAGCTCACTCGGGACTCCTCCCGATACGCAGTATTTT
NA,TRBV7-8,TRBJ2-3,TRBD2,CASSPRTSGRQDTQYF,TGTGCCAGCAGCCCCCGGACTAGCGGGAGACAAGATACGCAGTATTTT
NA,TRBV7-2,TRBJ2-5,TRBD2,CASSLARVGGRETQYF,TGTGCCAGCAGCTTAGCGCGGGTGGGAGGGCGTGAGACCCAGTACTTC
NA,TRBV7-2,TRBJ2-1,NA,CASSLSSYNEQFF,TGTGCCAGCAGCTTAAGTAGTTACAATGAGCAGTTCTTC
NA,TRBV9,TRBJ2-5,NA,CASSLGLLQETQYF,TGTGCCAGCAGCCTTGGACTGTTACAAGAGACCCAGTACTTC
NA,TRBV7-6,TRBJ2-1,TRBD2,CASSLVLAGGVNEQFF,TGTGCCAGCAGCTTAGTACTAGCGGGAGGTGTGAATGAGCAGTTCTTC
NA,TRBV7-2,TRBJ2-7,TRBD1,CASSLVWDRTYEQYF,TGTGCCAGCAGCTTAGTATGGGACAGGACCTACGAGCAGTACTTC
NA,TRBV4-2,TRBJ2-1,TRBD1,CASSQDGQGARNEQFF,TGTGCCAGCAGCCAAGACGGACAGGGGGCAAGGAATGAGCAGTTCTTC
NA,TRBV29-1,TRBJ2-1,TRBD1,CSVGTGGLGNEQFF,TGCAGCGTTGGCACAGGGGGATTGGGCAATGAGCAGTTCTTC
NA,TRBV5-4,TRBJ2-1,TRBD2,CASSLGRLAGRDNEQFF,TGTGCCAGCAGCTTGGGGCGACTAGCGGGAAGGGATAATGAGCAGTTCTTC
once,TRBV6-2/TRBV6-3,TRBJ1-1,NA,CASSYGGGLNTEAFF,TGTGCCAGCAGTTATGGTGGAGGTTTGAACACTGAAGCTTTCTTT
NA,TRBV9,TRBJ2-7,TRBD1,CASSKGQGTPDEQYF,TGTGCCAGCAGCAAAGGACAGGGAACCCCAGACGAGCAGTACTTC
NA,TRBV6-5,TRBJ2-7,TRBD1,CASSYSTGGFYEQYF,TGTGCCAGCAGTTACTCGACAGGGGGTTTTTACGAGCAGTACTTC